This T cell receptor (beta chain) emerged from a study of blood T cell repertoires in COVID-19. Data came from immunoSEQ multiplex PCR; TCRdb stores just in-frame clones and leaves some out. The sample consists of about 180,000 clones, roughly 89% of them appearing once. After removal of 0 bases from V and 0 bases from J, the junction contained 10 bases not matched to a gene. This CDR3 comprises 19 residues. Germline lookup yields CDR1 SGHVS and CDR2 FNYEAQ. Material for sequencing was PBMCs or T cells enriched from blood (not recorded which). This TCR was sampled from a middle-aged woman with acute COVID-19. The rearrangement uses TRBV7-6 and TRBJ1-5; TRBD1 matches at 8 bases. The CDR3 is CASSLADRVPLNSNQPQHF. CDR3 DNA sequence: TGTGCCAGCAGCTTAGCGGACAGGGTTCCGCTTAATAGCAATCAGCCCCAGCATTTT.